This TCR beta chain stems from a study of cytomegalovirus exposure and HLA in healthy donors (dated by TCRdb to the late 2010s). Background on the whole study: A later analysis indicated that the 130 or so validation repertoires were generated on the platform also employed for the 700 or so repertoires of the first cohort. Besides the first cohort of 550 to 750 subjects, a separate validation cohort made up of roughly 120 different subjects was used. To predict cytomegalovirus infection status, the study combined high-throughput TCR immunosequencing, statistical association of individual TCRs with disease status, and machine learning. The study was designed to test whether signatures of past pathogen exposure could be identified by cataloging public T cell receptors.

What the study reported, not specific to this receptor: All 110 or so repertoires were used to score co-occurrence in the validation cohort in a later analysis, because that analysis had no HLA typing for the cohort. The classifier was reported to diagnose cytomegalovirus status with high specificity and sensitivity in both the original cohort and the validation cohort. While some public TCRs were present in many individuals, most TCR sequences turned up only very rarely across donors. Three of the identified cytomegalovirus-associated TCR beta chains were confirmed in vitro to be specific for cytomegalovirus antigens. Subsequent analysis determined that TCRs grouped into clusters in the first cohort also showed a tendency toward co-occurrence across the 90 to 150 validation repertoires, and roughly 94% of cluster scores exceeded 0. The authors suggested that the approach could potentially be extended to other disease states and immunological phenotypes. A total of 150 to 200 TCR beta chains were listed by the study as associated with cytomegalovirus.

About this clone: Its antigen is unknown. There are no base qualities to consult, and no much larger clone falls within one base.

The donors belonged to the validation cohort of 120 subjects, which was separate from the roughly 670-subject first cohort. Library generation was performed with the immunoSEQ multiplex PCR assay. For the original study's pipeline: A statistical classification framework was developed to diagnose cytomegalovirus status using the catalog of TCR beta chain sequences. TCRdb carries this immuneACCESS record with in-frame sequences only. Its versions omit some clonotypes, under half of them owing to an unresolved V gene in the studies checked, with the rest unexplained. V and J calls and clone size are as listed in that table; D and trimming were resolved from the DNA. The sample table records approximately 220,000 clones; approximately 83% of these occur just once. The top ten clonotypes cover around 15% of the sample. Taken from the germline V gene, the CDR1 and CDR2 loops are SGHRS and YFSETQ. V gives up 2 bases and J gives up 5 bases, and the segment between their germline ends measures 8 bases. The CDR3 spans 12 residues, from the cysteine through the phenylalanine. The CDR3 DNA has 36 bases and is translated from base 1.

Source material: PBMCs. This chain joins TRBV5-1 to TRBJ2-7; the D gene is perhaps TRBD1, from 6 matching bases. The receptor was isolated from a woman between 25 and 40 years old in good health and CMV-seropositive. Here the CDR3 is given as CASSFKGDEQYF. The nucleotide sequence is TGCGCCAGCAGCTTTAAGGGGGACGAGCAGTACTTC.